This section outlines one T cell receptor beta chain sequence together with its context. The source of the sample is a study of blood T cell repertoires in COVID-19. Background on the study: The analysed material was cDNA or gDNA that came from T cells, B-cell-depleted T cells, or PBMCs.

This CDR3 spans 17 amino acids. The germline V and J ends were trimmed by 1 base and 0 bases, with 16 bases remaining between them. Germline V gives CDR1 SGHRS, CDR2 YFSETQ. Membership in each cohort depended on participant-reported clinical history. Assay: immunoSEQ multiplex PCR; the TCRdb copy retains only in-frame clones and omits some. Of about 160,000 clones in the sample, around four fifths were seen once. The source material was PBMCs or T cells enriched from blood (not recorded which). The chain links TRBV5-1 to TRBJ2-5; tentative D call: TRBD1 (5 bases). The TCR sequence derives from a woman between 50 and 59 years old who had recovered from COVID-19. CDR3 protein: CASSLSSRGAYQETQYF. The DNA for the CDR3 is TGCGCCAGCAGCTTGAGTAGTAGGGGCGCTTACCAAGAGACCCAGTACTTC.